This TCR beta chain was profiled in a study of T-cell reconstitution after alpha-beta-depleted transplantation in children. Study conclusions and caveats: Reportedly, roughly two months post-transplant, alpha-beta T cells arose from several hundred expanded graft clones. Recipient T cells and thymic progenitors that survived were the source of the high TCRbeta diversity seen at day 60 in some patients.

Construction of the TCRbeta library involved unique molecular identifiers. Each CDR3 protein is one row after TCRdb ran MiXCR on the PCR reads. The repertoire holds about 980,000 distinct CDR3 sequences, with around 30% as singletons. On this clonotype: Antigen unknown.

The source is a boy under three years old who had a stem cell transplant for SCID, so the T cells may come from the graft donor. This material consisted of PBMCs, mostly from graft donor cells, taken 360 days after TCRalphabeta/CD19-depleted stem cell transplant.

For the CDR3, the DNA is TGTGCCAGCAGCAAAGAGGGGGGGCGCGGGAAGAAGAGCCACAATGAGCAGTTCTTC. Translation: CASSKEGGRGKKSHNEQFF. The V call is TRBV21-1, the J call TRBJ2-1; TRBD1, as called in the table, went unchecked against the DNA. TRBV21-1 is a pseudogene. The CDR3 extends over 19 amino acids.